The T cell receptor beta chain under discussion was sequenced for a study of blood T cell repertoires in COVID-19. Study-wide context: Nucleic acid was either cDNA or gDNA, and it came from T cells, B-cell-depleted T cells, or PBMCs.

CDR1 and CDR2 from the germline V gene are SGHNT and YYREEE (reference sequence). The CDR3 is 14 amino acids. V gave up 4 bases and J gave up 2 bases; unmatched junction bases: 3. In the study's own analysis: Using reference gene primer amplification, nucleated cell counts were estimated. Some clones are missing from TCRdb's copy, which holds only in-frame ones; the method was immunoSEQ multiplex PCR. V and J calls and clone size are as listed in that table; D and trimming were resolved from the DNA. The sample has roughly 70,000 clones; roughly nine tenths are singletons. The V and J genes are TRBV5-4 and TRBJ2-3, with TRBD1 matching over 8 bases. The sample consisted of peripheral blood. The TCR comes from a man aged 50 to 60 with COVID-19, enrolled during active disease. The DNA for the CDR3 is TGTGCCAGCAGCAAGGGACAGGACACAGATACGCAGTATTTT. Amino acids: CASSKGQDTDTQYF.